The T cell receptor beta chain described here comes from a study of cytomegalovirus exposure and HLA in healthy donors. Germline loops: CDR1 SGHRS, CDR2 YFSETQ. This CDR3 comprises 15 residues. Germline trimming cut 3 bases from V and 1 base from J; bases unmatched to any gene: 5. Use of 60 Vbeta and 13 Jbeta primers characterized the PCR. The data were produced by immunoSEQ multiplex PCR, yet TCRdb's version contains in-frame clones alone and is incomplete. The table records 200,000 to 250,000 clones, under 85% of them present only once. The J gene is TRBJ1-1, the V gene TRBV5-1; TRBD1 matches at 8 bases. The sample consisted of PBMCs. This receptor was identified in a man between 45 and 60 years old in good health and CMV-seronegative. The CDR3 sequence is CASSSGTGENTEAFF. In nucleotides, the CDR3 is TGCGCCAGCAGCTCTGGGACAGGCGAGAACACTGAAGCTTTCTTT. Combining the CDR3 with reference TRBV5-1 and TRBJ1-1 gives the whole variable domain KAGVTQTPRYLIKTRGQQVTLSCSPISGHRSVSWYQQTPGQGLQFLFEYFSETQRNKGNFPGRFSGRQFSNSRSEMNVSTLELGDSALYLCASSSGTGENTEAFFGQGTRLTVV.